This T cell receptor beta chain was observed in a study of CD8+ T cells in alopecia areata. The wider study: Treated individuals took tofacitinib by mouth, 5 to 10 mg twice daily.

Per the germline V gene, CDR1 is LNHDA and CDR2 is SQIVND (reference sequence). The CDR3 covers 17 residues. Trimming took 2 bases from V and 2 from J, leaving 17 bases between them. Study observations and caveats: Many expanded lesional clones remained in scalp and blood on tofacitinib.

Indicated treatment: oral pan-JAK inhibitor, 5-10 mg twice daily. In the case of this clone: The antigen is unknown.

Reverse transcription of extracted RNA yielded cDNA, which provided the sequencing template. Libraries were prepared by immunoSEQ multiplex PCR; TCRdb keeps only in-frame clonotypes and omits some of them. Here the sample spans over 120,000 clones, 45% to 60% being singletons. The receptor was derived from a human donor with alopecia areata. Sample: CD8+ T cells sorted from blood, taken at week 4, from a patient treated with tofacitinib. The genes are TRBV19 and TRBJ2-3; no reliable D call. The CDR3 nucleotides read TGTGCCAGTAGTATACTTGAGGCAGGATTGTACACAGATACGCAGTATTTT. Amino acids: CASSILEAGLYTDTQYF.